This TCR beta chain was retrieved from a study of early T cells in non-severe SARS-CoV-2 infection. Turning to the study itself: Sequencing targeted bulk RNA from unsorted whole blood, leaving chains unpaired. Notes on the study in general: Reliance on VDJdb matching favored anti-spike CD8 responses; private and CD4 specificities were missed.

Germline assignment: CDR1 MNHEY and CDR2 SVGAGI. Trimming shortened V by 3 bases and J by 5 bases, and 7 bases separated the two germline ends. This CDR3 is 12 amino acids long. Details on this clonotype: Its target is not known.

The protocol attached unique molecular identifiers to individual cDNA molecules. TCRdb re-analysed the 5' RACE reads in MiXCR, keeping a single row per CDR3 protein. The data show approximately 97,000 distinct CDR3 sequences, roughly 14% seen once. Specimen: whole blood. This receptor was taken from an adult who was a healthcare worker with PCR-confirmed SARS-CoV-2 infection or an uninfected control (not recorded which). The genes are TRBV6-5 and TRBJ1-1; D may be TRBD1 (5 bases). The chain's CDR3 is CASSYGGTEAFF. The CDR3 DNA follows: TGTGCCAGCAGTTATGGGGGGACTGAAGCTTTCTTT.